Included here is one TCR beta chain sequence, with context. Its binding antigen is unknown. No clone much larger than this one lies a single base away; base qualities are absent. The germline V gene encodes CDR1 MNHEY and CDR2 SMNVEV (reference sequence). The cysteine opens and the phenylalanine closes a CDR3 of 14 amino acids. Only the CDR3 DNA is retained, 42 bases long and in frame from the first base. V and J lose 5 bases and 1 base, and a span of 11 bases separates them. The data are from a study of cytomegalovirus exposure and HLA in healthy donors (dated by TCRdb to the late 2010s). About the full investigation: An earlier analysis of roughly 610 of the donors reported about 280 Gb of sequence data and approximately 120 million unique TCR beta sequences obtained from roughly 180 million T cells. The study used immunosequencing to profile the T cell repertoires of approximately 690 subjects and linked those repertoires to cytomegalovirus serostatus. HLA typing covered class I and class II loci at four-digit resolution. An earlier analysis of several hundred of the donors applied high-throughput TCR beta sequencing to assess whether each TCR beta V gene segment acted as functional or pseudogenic. An early release covering roughly 600 HLA-typed donors comprised 300 to 350 gigabases of sequencing data and around 85 million unique TCR sequences. Along with the roughly 710-subject first cohort, a separate validation cohort of over a hundred different subjects was used. In a later analysis, previously published TCR beta repertoires from 550 to 750 donors were re-analyzed and high-resolution HLA genotyping was added so that TCR occurrence patterns could be studied. Rather than drawing on any new phenotypic data, the later analysis identified candidate immune exposures from TCR beta sequences and the way those sequences occurred across donors. All discovery cohort repertoires had been generated on a single sequencing platform. The genetic ancestry cluster associated with self-reported Caucasian donors included 80% to 90% of the 350 to 500 genotyped donors. Genome-wide SNP genotypes for about 65% of the 666 donors were used in a later genetic analysis, which treated that subset as a discovery cohort. Alongside the repertoire data, information on donor age, sex, ethnicity and CMV serostatus was compiled. About five DR-DQ haplotypes were handled as single units for association and clustering because linkage in the cohort was strong. To predict cytomegalovirus infection status, the study brought together high-throughput TCR immunosequencing, statistical association of individual TCRs with disease status, and machine learning. The number of donors typed differed by locus, with roughly 629-640 for A, B, C, DRB1 and DQB1, around 520 for DQA1, about 610 for DPA1, and 472 for DPB1. The study was designed to test whether signatures of past pathogen exposure could be identified by cataloging public T cell receptors. On average, around 240,000 unique TCR beta nucleotide sequences were sequenced per donor among more than 350 genotyped donors of the cohort, with around 19% of those sequences being non-productive.

The full study reports these points: In vitro tests confirmed that three of the cytomegalovirus-associated TCR beta chains recognize cytomegalovirus antigens. When HLA alleles, especially DR and DQ, strongly co-occurred, attributing TCR associations to individual alleles was difficult. A cluster of highly shared sequence variants was judged likely to be a technical artifact of the sequencing pipeline. In a later analysis, the rate of TCR association differed among HLA loci, with DRB1 alleles having the most associated TCRs and HLA-C alleles having the fewest. Because HLA typing was missing for some donors at each locus, association tests included only the typed subset. The 87-base-pair reads could not distinguish some IMGT-functional V segments, including TRBV6-2 and TRBV6-3, so those segments were excluded. Presence/absence analyses assumed roughly uniform sequencing depth across donors, an assumption that may not hold. Most TCR sequences were seen in very few donors, while some public TCRs were found in many individuals. The study gave a list of some 150 TCR beta chains associated with cytomegalovirus. The classifier was reported to diagnose cytomegalovirus status with high specificity and sensitivity in both the original cohort and the validation cohort. Compared with equally common non-associated chains, HLA-associated TCR beta chains in a later analysis were more clonally expanded and had lower generation probabilities. Correlated functional status among segregating V segments might reflect linkage disequilibrium, but an unknown experimental factor could not be ruled out. In a later analysis, some 18,000 TCR beta sequences were associated with specific HLA alleles at a false discovery rate of 0.05. A further reported finding was that TCR beta sequences accurately predicted the HLA-A and HLA-B alleles for most subjects in the first cohort. This cohort had only TCR beta chains sequenced, and the lack of alpha or paired-chain data limited which features could be detected. The earlier analysis of around 600 of the donors excluded around 17 rarely observed V segments, including chromosome 9 orphons, because counts were too low. The authors suggested that the approach could potentially be extended to other disease states and immunological phenotypes. According to a later analysis, parvovirus B19, influenza, CMV and Epstein-Barr virus appeared linked to several top co-occurrence clusters. V-gene and J-gene trimming of TCR beta chains was associated with a missense DCLRE1C variant in a later genetic analysis, and the association was replicated in an independent cohort. In a later analysis, most CMV-associated TCR beta chains were found to appear HLA-restricted, with HLA associations seemingly driven largely by CMV exposure. An earlier analysis of approximately 570 of the donors showed that most TCR beta V segments appeared in productive rearrangements either about 90% or about 30% of the time, which broadly matched IMGT annotations. The only immune exposure information available for the cohort was CMV serostatus. In a later genetic analysis, fewer N-insertions in productive TCRs were reported among donors in an Asian-associated ancestry cluster than the roughly 640-donor mean.

The cohort consisted of approximately 690 healthy bone marrow donors. Cohort members were all nominally healthy when sampled, although unrecorded immune exposures were likely present. The donor tested CMV seropositive and was one of the 289 seropositive cohort members. A peripheral blood sample was collected from each donor, and TCR beta sequencing was performed on peripheral blood mononuclear cells. The Qiagen DNeasy Blood Extraction Kit was used to extract genomic DNA from the blood cell samples. Library method: the immunoSEQ multiplex PCR assay. A mixture of 60 forward primers for TCR Vbeta segments and 13 reverse primers for TCR Jbeta segments was used in the multiplex PCR. Amplification of the CDR3 region of rearranged TCR beta genes was performed with a multiplex PCR assay on genomic DNA. The amplified TCR beta libraries were sequenced on the Illumina HiSeq System as 87-base-pair reads. The paper's processing steps were these. A later analysis counted approximately 76 million unique TCR beta chains across the 640 or so repertoires, and approximately 11 million of these chains were shared by at least two donors. To remove PCR and sequencing errors, raw reads were error-corrected and collapsed into unique sequences using a nearest-neighbor algorithm that merged closely related sequences. To assign V, D and J gene segments, CDR3 sequences were aligned to IMGT reference sequences. For a sequence to be retained, a match of at least six nucleotides to both a V gene segment and a J gene segment was required. A rearrangement was called productive if the CDR3 had no stop codons and remained in frame with V and J, and every other rearrangement was called non-productive. CDR3 was defined according to IMGT convention as the region running from the second conserved V-encoded cysteine to the conserved J-encoded phenylalanine. The earlier analysis of 450 to 750 of the donors excluded any sequence lacking an unambiguous match to a single V gene segment. An earlier analysis of 450 to 650 of the donors called V segments functional above 56.7% productive rearrangements and segregating when the between-donor standard deviation exceeded 5%. A statistical classification framework was built for diagnosing cytomegalovirus status from the catalog of TCR beta chain sequences. In a later analysis, TCR nucleotide sequences were compared against IMGT/GENE-DB human TR gene sequences so that V and J genes could be assigned. In a later analysis, CDR3 sequences and most-parsimonious VDJ recombination scenarios were assigned using the TCRdist pipeline. A later analysis defined each TCR beta chain by its CDR3 amino acid sequence plus V-gene family, and excluded reads lacking a unique V-gene family. To address suspected cross-contamination and a sequencing artifact, a later analysis removed approximately 590 highly shared, low-generation-probability nucleotide sequences. For each public chain, a later analysis derived a clonal expansion index from normalized ranks of inferred template counts within each repertoire. In a later analysis, generation probabilities were computed using a VDJ recombination model fitted to out-of-frame rearrangements, and the results were checked against IGoR. A later analysis scored TCR-TCR, TCR-HLA and TCR-CMV co-occurrence with hypergeometric tests, applying a repertoire-size bias correction to TCR pairs. To estimate false discovery rates, a later analysis permuted the HLA or CMV assignments 20 times. In a later analysis, co-occurring TCRs were grouped with DBSCAN, and TCRdist sequence similarity was added when clustering was performed within HLA-allele-positive subsets. Co-occurrence clustering excluded repertoires with fewer than 30,000 or more than 120,000 public chains, plus five with anomalous nucleotide sharing. Imported from immuneACCESS, the table was reduced by TCRdb to in-frame sequences with V and J called. These copies leave out some clones; in studies compared against another copy, an unresolved V gene accounts for under half, and the cause of the remainder is not known. For V, J and clone size, that table is used; D and trimming come from the DNA. A total of 95,000 to 110,000 clones appear in this sample, around 79% of them only once. Jointly, the top ten make up 5% to 6.5% of the sample.

The V and J segments used are TRBV27 and TRBJ1-1; the D gene lacks a confident call. The clonotype comes from a man in his sixties in good health and CMV-seropositive. Sequenced input: PBMCs. Here is the DNA: TGTGCCAGCAGTAAACTAACTGAGAACACTGAAGCTTTCTTT. Translated, this gives CASSKLTENTEAFF.